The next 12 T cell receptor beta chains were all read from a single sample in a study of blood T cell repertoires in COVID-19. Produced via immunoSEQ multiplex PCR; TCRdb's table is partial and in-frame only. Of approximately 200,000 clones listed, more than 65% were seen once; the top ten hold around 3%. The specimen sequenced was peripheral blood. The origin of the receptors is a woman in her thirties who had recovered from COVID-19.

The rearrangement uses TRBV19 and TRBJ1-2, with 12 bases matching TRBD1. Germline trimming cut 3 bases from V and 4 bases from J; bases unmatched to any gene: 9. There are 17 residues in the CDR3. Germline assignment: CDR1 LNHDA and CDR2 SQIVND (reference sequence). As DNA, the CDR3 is TGTGCCAGTAGTATTCCGGGACAGGGGGCGCAGAGCTATGGCTACACCTTC. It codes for CASSIPGQGAQSYGYTF. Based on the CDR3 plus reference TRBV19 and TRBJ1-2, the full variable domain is DGGITQSPKYLFRKEGQNVTLSCEQNLNHDAMYWYRQDPGQGLRLIYYSQIVNDFQKGDIAEGYSVSREKKESFPLTVTSAQKNPTAFYLCASSIPGQGAQSYGYTFGSGTRLTVV.

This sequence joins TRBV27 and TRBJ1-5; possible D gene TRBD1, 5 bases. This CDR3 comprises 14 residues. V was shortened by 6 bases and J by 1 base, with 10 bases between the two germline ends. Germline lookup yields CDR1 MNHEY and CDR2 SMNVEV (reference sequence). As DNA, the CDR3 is TGTGCCAGCAGATCCAGGGCAAGCAATCAGCCCCAGCATTTT. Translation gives CASRSRASNQPQHF.

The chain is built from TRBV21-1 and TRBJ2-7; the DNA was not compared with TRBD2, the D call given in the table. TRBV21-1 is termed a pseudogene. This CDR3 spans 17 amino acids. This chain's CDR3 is CASSAPTSGRPPEEQYF. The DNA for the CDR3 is TGTGCCAGCAGCGCCCCGACTAGCGGGAGGCCGCCGGAAGAGCAGTACTTC.

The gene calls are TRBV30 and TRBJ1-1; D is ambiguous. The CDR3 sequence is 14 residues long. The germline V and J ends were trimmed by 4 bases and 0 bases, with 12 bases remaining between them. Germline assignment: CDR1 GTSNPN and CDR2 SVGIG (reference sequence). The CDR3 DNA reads TGTGCCTGGAATTTGAGGGAAGTGAACACTGAAGCTTTCTTT. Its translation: CAWNLREVNTEAFF.

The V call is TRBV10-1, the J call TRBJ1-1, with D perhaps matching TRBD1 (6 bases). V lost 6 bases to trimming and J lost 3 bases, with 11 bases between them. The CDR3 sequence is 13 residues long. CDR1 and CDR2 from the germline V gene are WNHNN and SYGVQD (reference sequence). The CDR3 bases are TGCGCCAGCAGATGGGGGCGGGACACTGAAGCTTTCTTT. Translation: CASRWGRDTEAFF.

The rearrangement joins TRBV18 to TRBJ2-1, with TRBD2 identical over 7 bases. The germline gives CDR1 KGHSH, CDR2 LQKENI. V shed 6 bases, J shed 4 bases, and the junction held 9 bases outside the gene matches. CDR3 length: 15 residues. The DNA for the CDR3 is TGTGCCAGCTCCCCCTCTAGCGGTCCTTACAATGAGCAGTTCTTC. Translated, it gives CASSPSSGPYNEQFF.

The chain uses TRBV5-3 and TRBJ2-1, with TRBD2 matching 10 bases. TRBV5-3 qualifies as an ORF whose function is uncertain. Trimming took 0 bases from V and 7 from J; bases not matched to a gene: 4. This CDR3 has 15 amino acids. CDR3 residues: CARSLALAGHNEQFF. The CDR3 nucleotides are TGTGCCAGAAGCTTGGCACTAGCGGGACATAATGAGCAGTTCTTC.

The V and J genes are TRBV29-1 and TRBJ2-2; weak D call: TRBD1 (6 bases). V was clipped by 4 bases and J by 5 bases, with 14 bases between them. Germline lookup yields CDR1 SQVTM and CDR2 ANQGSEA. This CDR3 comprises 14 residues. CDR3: CSVVNRAPTGELFF. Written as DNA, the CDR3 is TGCAGCGTTGTCAACAGGGCCCCTACCGGGGAGCTGTTTTTT.

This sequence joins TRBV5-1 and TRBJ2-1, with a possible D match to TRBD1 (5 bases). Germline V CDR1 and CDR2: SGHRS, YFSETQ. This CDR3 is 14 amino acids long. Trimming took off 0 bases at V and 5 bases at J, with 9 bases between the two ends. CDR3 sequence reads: CASSLATEDNEQFF. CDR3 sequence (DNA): TGCGCCAGCAGCTTGGCGACAGAAGACAATGAGCAGTTCTTC.

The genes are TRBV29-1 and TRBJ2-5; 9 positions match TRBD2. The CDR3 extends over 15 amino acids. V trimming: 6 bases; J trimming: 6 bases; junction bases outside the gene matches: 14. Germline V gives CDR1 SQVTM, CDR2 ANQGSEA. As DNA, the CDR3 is TGCAGCGTGCCTCGCGGCGCGGGAGGGCCCCAGACCCAGTACTTC. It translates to CSVPRGAGGPQTQYF.

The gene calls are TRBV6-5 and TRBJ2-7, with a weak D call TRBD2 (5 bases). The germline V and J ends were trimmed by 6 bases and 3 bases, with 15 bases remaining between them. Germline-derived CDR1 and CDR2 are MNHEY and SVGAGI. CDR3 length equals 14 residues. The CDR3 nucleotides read TGTGCCAGCAGGGAGCGGATCTTAAGCTACGAGCAGTACTTC. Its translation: CASRERILSYEQYF.

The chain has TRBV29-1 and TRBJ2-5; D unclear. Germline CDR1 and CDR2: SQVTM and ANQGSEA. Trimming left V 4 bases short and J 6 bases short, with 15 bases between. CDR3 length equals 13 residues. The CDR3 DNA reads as TGCAGCGTTGGGTCGCGGCTAGTTAAGACCCAGTACTTC. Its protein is CSVGSRLVKTQYF.